The source of this T cell receptor (beta chain) is a study of blood T cell repertoires in COVID-19. Study overall: Samples came from the United States, Italy and Spain, spanning acute and convalescent COVID-19. T cells, B-cell-depleted T cells, or PBMCs provided the cDNA or gDNA that served as material.

The table lists this clone with a count of one. Enrolled during active infection, Seattle patients were then followed longitudinally. The CDR3 sequence is 13 residues long. The V gene lost 5 bases and the J gene lost 10 bases, with 15 bases spanning the gap. Germline V gene lookup returns CDR1 MDHEN and CDR2 SYDVKM. Authors' processing steps: Nucleated cell counts were estimated from reference gene primer amplification. Measured with immunoSEQ multiplex PCR; TCRdb has only the in-frame clones, and not every one. V and J calls and clone size are those listed in that table; D and trimming were worked out from the DNA. Counted here are 150,000 to 200,000 clones, 84% occurring once; the ten biggest clones make up more than 12%.

Sequencing was carried out using peripheral blood. The clonotype originates from a woman between 65 and 79 years old with COVID-19, enrolled during active disease. J is TRBJ2-1 and V is TRBV28; TRBD2 might be the D (7 bases). The CDR3 region has the DNA TGTGCCAGCAGTGCTAGCGGAAGGGGGGAGCAGTTCTTC. Protein: CASSASGRGEQFF. The whole variable domain, remainder taken from reference TRBV28 and TRBJ2-1, is DVKVTQSSRYLVKRTGEKVFLECVQDMDHENMFWYRQDPGLGLRLIYFSYDVKMKEKGDIPEGYSVSREKKERFSLILESASTNQTSMYLCASSASGRGEQFFGPGTRLTVL.